This TCR beta chain originates from a study of post-analysis software for immune sequencing data. As for this clonotype: Its cognate antigen is unknown. At one end the junction does not follow the germline gene, possibly because of a read error.

TCR beta libraries were prepared from cDNA with unique molecular identifiers. TCRdb re-called the PCR reads with MiXCR, one entry per CDR3 protein. The table has approximately 730,000 distinct CDR3 sequences, roughly 50% seen once; the top ten hold 4.9%. Study findings and constraints: TRBV segments more frequent in patients than in controls numbered roughly 5 and included TRBV5-6, TRBV5-1 and TRBV20-1. Clustering by F measure revealed strong co-clustering among samples prepared together in one batch.

The CDR3 has 12 amino acids. Germline V lookup: CDR1 MDHEN, CDR2 SYDVKM. This TCR was recovered from a girl aged 10-17 years with multiple sclerosis. This sequence joins TRBV28 and TRBJ2-7; D remains ambiguous. Material for sequencing was blood. CDR3 sequence (DNA): TGCGCCAGCAGCTTTCCCGACTACGAGCAGTACTTC. Its protein product is CASSFPDYEQYF.